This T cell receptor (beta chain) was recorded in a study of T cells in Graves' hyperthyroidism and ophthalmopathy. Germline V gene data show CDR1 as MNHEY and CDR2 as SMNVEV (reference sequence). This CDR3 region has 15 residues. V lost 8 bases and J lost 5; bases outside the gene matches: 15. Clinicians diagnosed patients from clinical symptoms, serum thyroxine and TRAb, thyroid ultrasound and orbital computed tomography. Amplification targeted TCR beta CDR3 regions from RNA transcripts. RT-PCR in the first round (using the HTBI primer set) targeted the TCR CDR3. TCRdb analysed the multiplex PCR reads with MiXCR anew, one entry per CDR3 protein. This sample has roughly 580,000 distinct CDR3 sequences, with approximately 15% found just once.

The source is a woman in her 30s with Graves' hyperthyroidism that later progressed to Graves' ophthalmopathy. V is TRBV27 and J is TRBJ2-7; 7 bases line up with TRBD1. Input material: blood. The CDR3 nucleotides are TGTGCCAGCCGGTGGGCCGACAGGGCTTTTGACGAGCAGTACTTC. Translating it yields CASRWADRAFDEQYF.